The T cell receptor beta chain described here comes from a study of cytomegalovirus exposure and HLA in healthy donors. Overall study context: Previous work identified around 120 million unique TCR beta sequences from about 179 million T cells. Regarding the study as a whole: Overall, approximately 150 TCR beta chains were annotated as cytomegalovirus-associated. Further analysis, carried out later, found HLA-associated TCR beta chains more clonally expanded than equally common other chains. Trimming of TCR beta V- and J-genes showed a link, identified in a later analysis, to a missense DCLRE1C variant.

The PCR used 60 Vbeta and 13 Jbeta primers. TCRdb's copy holds only in-frame clones and misses some; the assay was immunoSEQ multiplex PCR. The sample shows tens of thousands of clones, over 65% of them seen only once. The CDR3 is 11 amino acids. Germline V lookup: CDR1 MNHEY, CDR2 SVGAGI. Trimming shortened V by 9 bases and J by 5 bases, and 8 bases separated the two germline ends. On this clone itself: Its matching antigen is unknown.

The chain links TRBV6-5 to TRBJ2-1; D unclear. The sample comprised PBMCs. This sequence was found in a woman aged 35 to 49 in good health and CMV-seropositive. CDR3 nucleotide sequence: TGTGCCAGACTTCATCACAATGAGCAGTTCTTC. Translation gives CARLHHNEQFF.